This TCR beta chain appears in the sequencing data of a study of blood T cell repertoires in COVID-19. Each recovered donor of Cohort 3 presented with two negative PCRs, clearance, or symptom resolution. TCRdb's table, derived via immunoSEQ multiplex PCR, lists solely in-frame clones and lacks some. The table lists around 160,000 clones, over 80% of them singletons. CDR3 length: 17 residues. Germline assignment: CDR1 MDHEN and CDR2 SYDVKM. Deletions cut 8 bases from V and 7 bases from J, with 27 bases between. The chain has TRBV28 and TRBJ1-5; a weak D match, TRBD1 (5 bases). This receptor was identified in an older woman who had recovered from COVID-19. Sequencing used PBMCs or T cells enriched from blood (not recorded which). The CDR3 is CASAPPSTVLYEQPQHF. The DNA for the CDR3 is TGTGCCAGCGCCCCCCCGTCGACAGTCTTGTACGAGCAGCCCCAGCATTTT.